This T cell receptor (beta chain) comes out of a study of blood T cell repertoires in COVID-19. Study details: Acute and convalescent COVID-19 specimens originated in the United States, Italy and Spain. PBMCs, B-cell-depleted T cells, or T cells were the source of the cDNA or gDNA that made up the material.

In the original workflow: It was from reference gene primer amplification that nucleated cell counts were estimated. Assay: immunoSEQ multiplex PCR; the TCRdb copy retains only in-frame clones and omits some. That table furnishes V, J and clone size, whereas the DNA furnished D and trimming. The table records roughly 160,000 clones, about 82% of them present only once. The CDR3 is 15 amino acids. The germline V gene encodes CDR1 SNHLY and CDR2 FYNNEI. V was pared by 6 bases and J by 3 bases, with 4 bases of the junction left unmatched. The sequenced sample was peripheral blood. This TCR was sampled from a man aged 45-65 years with active or convalescent COVID-19. The chain carries TRBV2 and TRBJ2-7, with TRBD2 identical over 14 bases. The CDR3 protein is CASRLGLAGVYEQYF. The CDR3 nucleotides read TGTGCCAGCAGGCTGGGACTAGCGGGGGTCTACGAGCAGTACTTC.